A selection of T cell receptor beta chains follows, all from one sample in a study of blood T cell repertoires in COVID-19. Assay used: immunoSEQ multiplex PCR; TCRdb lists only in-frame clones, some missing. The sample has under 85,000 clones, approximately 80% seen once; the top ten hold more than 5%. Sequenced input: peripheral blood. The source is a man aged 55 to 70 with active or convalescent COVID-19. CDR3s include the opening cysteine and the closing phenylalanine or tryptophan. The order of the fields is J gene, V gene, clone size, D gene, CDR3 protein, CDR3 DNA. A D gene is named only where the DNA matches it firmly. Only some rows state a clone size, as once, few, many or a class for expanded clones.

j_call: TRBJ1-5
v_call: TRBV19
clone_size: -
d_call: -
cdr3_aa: CASSDFNQPQHF
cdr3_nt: TGTGCCAGTTCAGACTTCAATCAGCCCCAGCATTTT

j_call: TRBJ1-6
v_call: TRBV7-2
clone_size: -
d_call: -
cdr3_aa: CASSLRGENSPLHF
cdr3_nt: TGTGCCAGCAGCTTACGGGGAGAAAATTCACCCCTCCACTTT

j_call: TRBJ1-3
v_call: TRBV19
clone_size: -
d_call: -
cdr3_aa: CASTQISGIPGNTIYF
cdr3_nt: TGTGCCAGTACCCAAATTTCGGGGATCCCTGGAAACACCATATATTTT

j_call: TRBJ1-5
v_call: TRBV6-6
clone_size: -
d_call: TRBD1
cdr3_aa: CASSASGQVVNQPQHF
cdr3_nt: TGTGCCAGCAGTGCCTCCGGACAGGTCGTGAATCAGCCCCAGCATTTT

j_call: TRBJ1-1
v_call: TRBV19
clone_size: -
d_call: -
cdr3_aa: CASSKLENLNTEAFF
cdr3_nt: TGTGCCAGTAGCAAACTAGAAAACTTGAACACTGAAGCTTTCTTT

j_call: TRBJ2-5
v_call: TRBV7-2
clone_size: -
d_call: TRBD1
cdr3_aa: CASSLGDRGRQETQYF
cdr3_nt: TGTGCCAGCAGCTTAGGAGACAGGGGGCGCCAAGAGACCCAGTACTTC

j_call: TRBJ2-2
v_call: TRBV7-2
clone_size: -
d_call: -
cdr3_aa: CASGRGLQNTGELFF
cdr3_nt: TGTGCCAGCGGACGGGGACTGCAGAACACCGGGGAGCTGTTTTTT

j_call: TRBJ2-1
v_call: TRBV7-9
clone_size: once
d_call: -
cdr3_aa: CASSLSPTLNGQFF
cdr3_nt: TGTGCCAGCAGCTTAAGCCCGACTCTTAATGGGCAGTTCTTC

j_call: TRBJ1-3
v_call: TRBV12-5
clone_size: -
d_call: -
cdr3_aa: CASGLSRGNTIYF
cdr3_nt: TGTGCTAGTGGTCTCTCCCGTGGAAACACCATATATTTT

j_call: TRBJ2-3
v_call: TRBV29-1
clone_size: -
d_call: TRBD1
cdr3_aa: CSEGTGGGTDTQYF
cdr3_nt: TGCAGCGAAGGGACAGGGGGGGGGACAGATACGCAGTATTTT

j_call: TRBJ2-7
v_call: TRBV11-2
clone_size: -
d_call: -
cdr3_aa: CASRFGLSSYEQYF
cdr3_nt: TGTGCCAGCAGGTTCGGACTGAGTTCCTACGAGCAGTACTTC

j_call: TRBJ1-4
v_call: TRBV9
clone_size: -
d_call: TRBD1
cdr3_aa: CASSVGGTVNEKLFF
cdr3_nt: TGTGCCAGCAGCGTAGGAGGGACAGTAAATGAAAAACTGTTTTTT

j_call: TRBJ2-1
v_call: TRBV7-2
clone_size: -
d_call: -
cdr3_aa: CASSYQGTYNEQFF
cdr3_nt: TGTGCCAGCAGCTATCAGGGAACCTACAATGAGCAGTTCTTC

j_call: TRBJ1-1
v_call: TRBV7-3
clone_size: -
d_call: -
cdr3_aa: CASSLIRGTEAFF
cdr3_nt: TGTGCCAGCAGCTTAATCCGGGGGACCGAAGCTTTCTTT

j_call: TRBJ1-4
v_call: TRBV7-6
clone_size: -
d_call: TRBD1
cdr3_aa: CASSLGQGSKFANEKLFF
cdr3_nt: TGTGCCAGCAGCTTAGGACAGGGGAGTAAATTTGCTAATGAAAAACTGTTTTTT

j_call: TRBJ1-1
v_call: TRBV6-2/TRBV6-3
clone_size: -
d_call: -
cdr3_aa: CASSNTGITEAFF
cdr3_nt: TGTGCCAGCAGTAACACAGGGATCACTGAAGCTTTCTTT

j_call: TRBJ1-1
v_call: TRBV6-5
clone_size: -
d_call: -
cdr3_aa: CASSYSSPRTEAFF
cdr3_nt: TGTGCCAGCAGTTACTCGAGTCCACGCACTGAAGCTTTCTTT

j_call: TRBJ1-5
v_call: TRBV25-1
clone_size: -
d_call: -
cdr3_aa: CASSQTGNNQPQHF
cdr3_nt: TGTGCCAGCAGCCAAACAGGGAACAATCAGCCCCAGCATTTT

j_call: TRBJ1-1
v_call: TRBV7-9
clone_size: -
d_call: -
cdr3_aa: CASSLVAGSHTEAFF
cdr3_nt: TGTGCCAGCAGCTTAGTGGCAGGGTCCCACACTGAAGCTTTCTTT

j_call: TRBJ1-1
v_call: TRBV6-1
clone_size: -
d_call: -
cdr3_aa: CASSEGMGGNTEAFF
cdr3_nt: TGTGCCAGCAGTGAAGGGATGGGGGGGAACACTGAAGCTTTCTTT

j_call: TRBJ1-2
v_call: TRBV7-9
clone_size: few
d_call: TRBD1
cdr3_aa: CASSSRDRGYYGYTF
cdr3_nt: TGTGCCAGCAGCTCCAGGGACAGGGGGTATTATGGCTACACCTTC

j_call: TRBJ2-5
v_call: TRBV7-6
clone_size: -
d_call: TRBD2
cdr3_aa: CASSSRLAGNGETQYF
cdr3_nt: TGTGCCAGCAGCTCAAGACTAGCGGGTAACGGGGAGACCCAGTACTTC

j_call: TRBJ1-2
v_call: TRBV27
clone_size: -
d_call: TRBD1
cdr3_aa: CASSTLQGRYGYTF
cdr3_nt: TGTGCCAGCAGTACTTTACAGGGGCGCTATGGCTACACCTTC

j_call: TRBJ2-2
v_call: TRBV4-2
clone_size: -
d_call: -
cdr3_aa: CASSQVSNTGELFF
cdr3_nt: TGTGCCAGCAGCCAAGTGTCAAACACCGGGGAGCTGTTTTTT

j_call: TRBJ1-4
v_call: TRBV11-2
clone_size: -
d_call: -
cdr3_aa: CASSLLGGANEKLFF
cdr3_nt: TGTGCCAGCAGCTTATTGGGGGGGGCTAATGAAAAACTGTTTTTT

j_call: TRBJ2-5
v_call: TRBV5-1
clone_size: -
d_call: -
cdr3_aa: CASSLVGQGTETQYF
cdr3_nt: TGCGCCAGCAGCTTGGTCGGGCAGGGTACGGAGACCCAGTACTTC

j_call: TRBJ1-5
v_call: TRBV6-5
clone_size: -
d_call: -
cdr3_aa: CASSYTGSNQPQHF
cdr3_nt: TGTGCCAGCAGTTACACAGGTAGCAATCAGCCCCAGCATTTT

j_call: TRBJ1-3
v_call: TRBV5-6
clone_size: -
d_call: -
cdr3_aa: CASSPGSGGPGNTIYF
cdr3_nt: TGTGCCAGCAGCCCGGGGTCCGGGGGGCCTGGAAACACCATATATTTT

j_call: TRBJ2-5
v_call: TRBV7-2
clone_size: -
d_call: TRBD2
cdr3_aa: CASSSRTSNQETQYF
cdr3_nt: TGTGCCAGCAGCTCCAGGACTAGTAACCAAGAGACCCAGTACTTC

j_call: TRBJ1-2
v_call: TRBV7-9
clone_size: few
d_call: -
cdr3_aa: CASTKLAGGTADYTF
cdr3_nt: TGTGCCAGCACCAAACTTGCGGGGGGGACCGCGGACTACACCTTC

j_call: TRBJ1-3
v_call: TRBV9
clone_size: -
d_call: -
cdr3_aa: CASSPPRGTSGNTIYF
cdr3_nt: TGTGCCAGCAGCCCCCCGCGGGGGACCTCTGGAAACACCATATATTTT

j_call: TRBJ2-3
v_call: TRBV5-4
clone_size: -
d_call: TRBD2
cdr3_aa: CASSLYSGGPLTDTQYF
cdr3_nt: TGTGCCAGCAGCCTATATAGCGGGGGGCCCCTCACAGATACGCAGTATTTT

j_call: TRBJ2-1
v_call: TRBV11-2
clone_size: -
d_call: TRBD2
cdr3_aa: CASSARGGYSYNEQFF
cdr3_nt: TGTGCCAGCAGCGCCCGGGGGGGCTACTCCTACAATGAGCAGTTCTTC

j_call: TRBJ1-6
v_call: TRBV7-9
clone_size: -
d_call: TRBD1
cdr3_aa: CASSINRGNSPLHF
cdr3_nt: TGTGCCAGCAGTATCAACAGGGGAAATTCACCCCTCCACTTT

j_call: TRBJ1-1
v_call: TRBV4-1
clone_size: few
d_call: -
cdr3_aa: CASSQESRLAQAFF
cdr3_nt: TGCGCCAGCAGCCAAGAAAGCAGATTAGCCCAAGCTTTCTTT

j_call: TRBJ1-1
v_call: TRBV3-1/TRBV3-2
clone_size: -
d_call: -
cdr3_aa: CASSQDSSTQGAFF
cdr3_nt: TGTGCCAGCAGCCAAGATTCAAGTACCCAGGGAGCTTTCTTT

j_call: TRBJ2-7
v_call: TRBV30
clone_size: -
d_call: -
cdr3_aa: CAWSATGPYEQYF
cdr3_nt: TGTGCCTGGAGTGCCACAGGGCCCTACGAGCAGTACTTC

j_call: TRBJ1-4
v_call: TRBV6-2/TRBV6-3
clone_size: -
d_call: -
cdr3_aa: CASSYRGGNEKLFF
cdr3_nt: TGTGCCAGCAGTTATCGAGGGGGTAACGAAAAACTGTTTTTT

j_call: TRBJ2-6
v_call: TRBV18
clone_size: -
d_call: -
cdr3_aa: CASSSAASGANVLTF
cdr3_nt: TGTGCCAGCTCATCCGCGGCCTCTGGGGCCAACGTCCTGACTTTC

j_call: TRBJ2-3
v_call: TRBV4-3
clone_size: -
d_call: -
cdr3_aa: CASSRPVRGPLPIFTDTQYF
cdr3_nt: TGCGCCAGCAGCCGGCCGGTGCGGGGGCCTCTACCTATCTTCACAGATACGCAGTATTTT

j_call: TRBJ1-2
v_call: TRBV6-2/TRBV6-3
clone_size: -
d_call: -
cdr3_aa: CASSYGSAGSAGYTF
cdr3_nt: TGTGCCAGCAGTTACGGCTCGGCAGGGTCGGCTGGCTACACCTTC

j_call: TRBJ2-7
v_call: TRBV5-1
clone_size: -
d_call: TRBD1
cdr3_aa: CASSWGTGDEQYF
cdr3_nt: TGCGCCAGCAGCTGGGGGACAGGGGACGAGCAGTACTTC

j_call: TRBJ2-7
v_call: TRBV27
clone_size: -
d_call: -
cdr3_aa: CASSPGGGRPYEQYF
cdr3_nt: TGTGCCAGCAGTCCAGGAGGGGGCAGACCCTACGAGCAGTACTTC

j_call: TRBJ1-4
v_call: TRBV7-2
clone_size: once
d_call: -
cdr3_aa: CASSFGVFNEKLFF
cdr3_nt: TGTGCCAGCAGCTTCGGGGTCTTTAATGAAAAACTGTTTTTT

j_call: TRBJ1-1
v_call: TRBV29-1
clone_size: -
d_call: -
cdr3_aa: CSGRDSTEAFF
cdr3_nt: TGCAGCGGACGTGACAGCACTGAAGCTTTCTTT

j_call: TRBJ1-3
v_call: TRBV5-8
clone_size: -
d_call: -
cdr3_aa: CASSSPRQERNTIYF
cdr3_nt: TGTGCCAGCAGCTCCCCACGCCAGGAAAGAAACACCATATATTTT

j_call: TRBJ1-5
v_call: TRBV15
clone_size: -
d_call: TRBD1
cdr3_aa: CATSSRQGRWVNSNQPQHF
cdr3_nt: TGTGCCACCAGCAGCCGACAGGGGAGGTGGGTAAATAGCAATCAGCCCCAGCATTTT

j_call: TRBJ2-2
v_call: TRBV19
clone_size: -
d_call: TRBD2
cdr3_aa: CASSRLGGDTGELFF
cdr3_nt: TGTGCCAGTAGTAGGTTGGGGGGGGACACCGGGGAGCTGTTTTTT

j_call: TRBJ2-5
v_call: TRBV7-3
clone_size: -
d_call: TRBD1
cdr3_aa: CASSPAGGETQYF
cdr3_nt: TGTGCCAGCAGCCCAGCAGGGGGAGAGACCCAGTACTTC

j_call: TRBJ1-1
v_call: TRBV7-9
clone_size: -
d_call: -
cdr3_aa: CASSSYRDLNTEAFF
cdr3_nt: TGTGCCAGCAGCTCATACAGGGATTTGAACACTGAAGCTTTCTTT

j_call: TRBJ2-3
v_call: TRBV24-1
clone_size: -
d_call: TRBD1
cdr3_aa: CATSDPGQGGPDTQYF
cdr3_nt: TGTGCCACCAGTGATCCCGGACAGGGTGGGCCAGATACGCAGTATTTT

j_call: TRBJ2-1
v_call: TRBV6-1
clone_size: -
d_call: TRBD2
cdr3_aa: CASSEQAGVYEQFF
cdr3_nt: TGTGCCAGCAGTGAACAAGCGGGGGTCTATGAGCAGTTCTTC

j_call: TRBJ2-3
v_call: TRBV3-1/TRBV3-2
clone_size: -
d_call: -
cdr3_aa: CASSLTDTQYF
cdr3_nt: TGTGCCAGCAGTCTCACAGATACGCAGTATTTT

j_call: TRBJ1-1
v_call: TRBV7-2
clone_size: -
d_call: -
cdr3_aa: CASSPSPPNTEAFF
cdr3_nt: TGTGCCAGCAGCCCCTCCCCTCCGAACACTGAAGCTTTCTTT

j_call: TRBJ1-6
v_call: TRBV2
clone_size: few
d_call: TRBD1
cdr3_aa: CASSLGTDYNSPLHF
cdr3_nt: TGTGCCAGCAGTCTGGGGACAGACTATAATTCACCCCTCCACTTT

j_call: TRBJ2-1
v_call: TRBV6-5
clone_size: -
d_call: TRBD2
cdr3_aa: CASSYERGSYNEQFF
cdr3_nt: TGTGCCAGCAGTTATGAGCGGGGGTCCTACAATGAGCAGTTCTTC

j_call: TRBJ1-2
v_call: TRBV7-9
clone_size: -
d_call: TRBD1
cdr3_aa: CASSSPGQEGANYGYTF
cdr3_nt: TGTGCCAGCAGCTCCCCTGGACAGGAGGGAGCTAACTATGGCTACACCTTC

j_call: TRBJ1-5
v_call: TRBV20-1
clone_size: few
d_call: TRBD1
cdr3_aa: CSASRWTGTDQPQHF
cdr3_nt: TGCAGTGCTAGTCGGTGGACAGGGACGGATCAGCCCCAGCATTTT

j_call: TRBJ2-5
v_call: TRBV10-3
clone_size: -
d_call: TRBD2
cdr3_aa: CAISGSGGVETQYF
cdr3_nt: TGTGCCATCAGTGGTAGCGGGGGGGTGGAGACCCAGTACTTC

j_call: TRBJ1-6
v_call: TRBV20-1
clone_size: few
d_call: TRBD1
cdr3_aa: CSAGGDSNSPLHF
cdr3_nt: TGCAGTGCTGGTGGGGACAGCAATTCACCCCTCCACTTT